This entry describes one T cell receptor beta chain. This record belongs to a study of immune evolution from preneoplasia to lung adenocarcinoma. J lost 6 bases, V lost 8 bases, and 1 base had no gene match. Germline-derived CDR1 and CDR2 are MDHEN and SYDVKM. CDR3 length: 11 amino acids. This table comes from immunoSEQ multiplex PCR, and its TCRdb copy is limited to in-frame clones, with some not included. Of roughly 6,600 clones listed, roughly 80% are singletons. This chain connects TRBV28 to TRBJ2-7; the match to TRBD1 covers 10 bases. This clonotype was sampled from a person aged 55-80 years with lung adenocarcinoma. Material: FFPE adjacent normal lung tissue. The CDR3 spells CASGDRGEQYF. CDR3 DNA sequence: TGTGCCAGCGGGGACAGGGGCGAGCAGTACTTC.